This T cell receptor (beta chain) was retrieved from a study of cytomegalovirus exposure and HLA in healthy donors. Regarding the study as a whole: Later analysis identified a missense DCLRE1C variant that was linked to TCR beta V- and J-gene trimming. Some TCR beta chains (164 of them) were listed as cytomegalovirus-associated. An analysis that came later showed most CMV-associated TCR beta chains appearing HLA-restricted.

Concerning this clone itself: No antigen is known for it.

Primers for the PCR totalled 60 Vbeta and 13 Jbeta. Generated by immunoSEQ multiplex PCR, the TCRdb table keeps only in-frame clones and is missing some. The sample yields around 130,000 clones, 81% seen once. Germline assignment: CDR1 MRHNA and CDR2 SNTAGT. The CDR3 totals 14 residues. What was sequenced was PBMCs. This chain connects TRBV6-4 to TRBJ1-5; the match to TRBD1 covers 7 bases. This TCR derives from a man younger than 35 in good health and CMV-seronegative. CDR3 nucleotide sequence: TGTGCGGGGGACATCGACAGGGTACGACAGCCCCAGCATTTT. It codes for CAGDIDRVRQPQHF.